The 27 T cell receptor beta chains given below trace back to one sample, sequenced in a study of blood T cell repertoires in COVID-19. Measured with immunoSEQ multiplex PCR; TCRdb has only the in-frame clones, and not every one. The profile shows about 250,000 clones, 88% of them singletons. Input material: peripheral blood. These receptors all stem from a woman in her twenties or thirties with COVID-19, enrolled during active disease.

This clone was seen more than once but under ten times. The chain is built from TRBV7-2 and TRBJ1-1; maybe TRBD1 (6 bases). This CDR3 has 13 residues. Between the trimmed V and J ends, which lost 2 bases and 5 bases, there was a span of 9 bases. CDR1 is SGHTA, CDR2 FQGNSA, per germline. The CDR3 here is CASSLQGRTEAFF. CDR3 sequence (DNA): TGTGCCAGCAGCTTACAGGGGAGAACTGAAGCTTTCTTT.

The J gene is TRBJ1-2, the V gene TRBV11-2, with unresolved D. CDR1 SGHAT and CDR2 FQNNGV come from the germline V gene. CDR3 length: 15 amino acids. V lost 1 base and J 5 bases, leaving 14 bases between the germline ends. The CDR3 bases are TGTGCCAGCAGCTTAGCCCGAGGGATAAATTATGGCTACACCTTC. Protein: CASSLARGINYGYTF.

This clone has just one count. Sequence at one end of the junction differs from germline and may be a read error. The CDR3 sequence is CASSSTGLNNEQFF. The CDR3, as DNA: TGTGCTAGCAGCTCGACGGGTCTTAACAATGAGCAGTTCTTC. The chain joins TRBV7-7 to TRBJ2-1; the D is unclear. The CDR3 runs 14 residues. Germline V gene lookup returns CDR1 SSHAT and CDR2 FNYEAQ (reference sequence).

The chain's CDR3 is CASSNRDMGFEKLFF. In nucleotides, the CDR3 is TGTGCCAGCAGCAACCGGGACATGGGGTTCGAGAAACTGTTTTTT. The gene calls are TRBV5-4 and TRBJ1-4, with D perhaps TRBD1 (6 bases). The germline gives CDR1 SGHNT, CDR2 YYREEE (reference sequence). V shed 4 bases and J shed 11 bases, with 21 bases lying between them. The CDR3 loop spans 15 amino acids.

This rearrangement joins TRBV27 to TRBJ2-5; 11 nucleotides agree with TRBD2. Unmatched junction bases numbered 6, after V lost 3 bases and J lost 0 bases. CDR1 and CDR2 from the germline V gene are MNHEY and SMNVEV (reference sequence). The CDR3 is 17 amino acids. The CDR3 sequence: CASSFTRTSGYQETQYF. CDR3 DNA sequence: TGTGCCAGCAGTTTTACGAGGACTAGCGGGTACCAAGAGACCCAGTACTTC.

This chain joins TRBV28 and TRBJ1-6; a weak D match, TRBD1 (5 bases). With 2 bases removed from V and 10 bases from J, the gap between germline ends came to 15 bases. This CDR3 spans 15 amino acids. Germline V gene lookup returns CDR1 MDHEN and CDR2 SYDVKM. CDR3 in amino acids: CASSLSYRLESPLHF. For the CDR3, the DNA is TGTGCCAGCAGTTTAAGTTACAGGTTGGAGTCACCCCTCCACTTT.

This clone was seen a few times. This rearrangement joins TRBV20-1 to TRBJ1-5, with D perhaps TRBD1 (6 bases). In germline, CDR1 is DFQATT, CDR2 SNEGSKA (reference sequence). There are 15 residues in the CDR3. Trimming removed 3 bases from V and 2 bases from J, with 14 bases in between. The CDR3 region has the DNA TGCAGTGCTAGTTCGCCGGGGGGCGGCAATCAGCCCCAGCATTTT. Protein: CSASSPGGGNQPQHF.

The rearrangement uses TRBV10-3 and TRBJ2-7; D possibly corresponds to TRBD1 (5 bases). The CDR3 consists of 11 residues. Trimming removed 8 bases from V and 3 bases from J, with 8 bases in between. The germline gives CDR1 ENHRY, CDR2 SYGVKD. CDR3 region: CAIGQGYEQYF. The CDR3 coding sequence is TGTGCCATCGGTCAGGGCTACGAGCAGTACTTC.

This clone showed up just once. This rearrangement joins TRBV9 to TRBJ2-1; TRBD2 agrees at 7 bases. Looked up from germline, CDR1 is SGDLS and CDR2 is YYNGEE. This CDR3 region has 17 residues. J was trimmed by 5 bases and V by 2 bases; bases with no gene match: 13. CDR3 in amino acids: CASSVPGGGRVDNEQFF. As DNA, the CDR3 is TGTGCCAGCAGCGTCCCGGGAGGCGGGAGAGTTGACAATGAGCAGTTCTTC. Together with reference TRBV9 and TRBJ2-1, the CDR3 gives the full variable domain: DSGVTQTPKHLITATGQRVTLRCSPRSGDLSVYWYQQSLDQGLQFLIQYYNGEERAKGNILERFSAQQFPDLHSELNLSSLELGDSALYFCASSVPGGGRVDNEQFFGPGTRLTVL.

This chain uses TRBV5-1 with TRBJ2-2; TRBD1 matches 7 bases. The CDR3 covers 16 residues. Germline V gives CDR1 SGHRS, CDR2 YFSETQ. Losses at the gene ends were 0 bases for V and 3 bases for J; bases not matched to a gene: 5. CDR3 protein: CASSLGRQGDTGELFF. The DNA of the CDR3 is TGCGCCAGCAGCTTGGGTCGGCAGGGGGACACCGGGGAGCTGTTTTTT.

This chain links TRBV5-4 with TRBJ2-5, with TRBD1 matching 10 bases. The CDR3 is 15 amino acids. With 5 bases clipped from V and 5 bases from J, the junction kept 9 bases outside the gene matches. Germline V lookup: CDR1 SGHNT, CDR2 YYREEE (reference sequence). The CDR3 sequence: CASSSGTGDRETQYF. In nucleotides, the CDR3 is TGTGCCAGCAGTTCCGGGACAGGGGACCGGGAGACCCAGTACTTC.

This rearrangement joins TRBV12-3 or TRBV12-4 to TRBJ2-5; D uncertain. The CDR3 sequence is 13 residues long. Trimming removed 8 bases from V and 5 bases from J, with 15 bases in between. Written as DNA, the CDR3 is TGTGCCAGCCACCGGGTTGTCGGGGAGACCCAGTACTTC. Translating gives CASHRVVGETQYF.

This clone was detected only once. The gene calls are TRBV19 and TRBJ2-5, with 8 bases matching TRBD2. Germline V gene data show CDR1 as LNHDA and CDR2 as SQIVND (reference sequence). The CDR3 has 15 amino acids. J was trimmed by 5 bases and V by 4 bases; bases with no gene match: 9. The CDR3 DNA follows: TGTGCCAGTAGTAGTGCCGGGACTAGAGGGGAGACCCAGTACTTC. It is translated as CASSSAGTRGETQYF.

The V and J genes are TRBV19 and TRBJ2-7, with D possibly being TRBD1 (7 bases). The CDR3 has 14 residues. CDR1 and CDR2 from the germline V gene are LNHDA and SQIVND (reference sequence). V was shortened by 5 bases and J by 4 bases, with 15 bases between the two germline ends. CDR3 sequence: CASSLDRDWYEQYV. The CDR3 bases are TGTGCCAGTAGTCTTGACAGGGACTGGTACGAGCAGTACGTC.

V gene TRBV4-1 combines with J gene TRBJ2-1; 11 bases are a match to TRBD1. CDR3 size: 16 residues. Germline CDR1 is MGHRA and CDR2 is YSYEKL. V was pared by 7 bases and J by 6 bases, with 11 bases of the junction left unmatched. CDR3 in DNA: TGCGCCAGCACAGGTCCCGGGACAGGGGGTAGCAATGAGCAGTTCTTC. Its translation: CASTGPGTGGSNEQFF.

The V and J genes are TRBV5-5 and TRBJ1-1; D remains ambiguous. Germline V gene data show CDR1 as SGHKS and CDR2 as YYEKEE (reference sequence). This CDR3 is 15 amino acids long. Trimming took 1 base from V and 1 from J, leaving 11 bases between them. The CDR3 protein is CASSLLRKANTEAFF. As DNA, the CDR3 is TGTGCCAGCAGCTTGTTGCGTAAAGCGAACACTGAAGCTTTCTTT.

V and J are TRBV5-4 and TRBJ1-1; no clear D gene. Germline loops: CDR1 SGHNT, CDR2 YYREEE (reference sequence). V lost 3 bases to trimming and J lost 5 bases, with 14 bases between them. The CDR3 loop spans 14 amino acids. CDR3: CASSSARERTEAFF. CDR3 DNA sequence: TGTGCCAGCAGCTCCGCCCGGGAGAGGACTGAAGCTTTCTTT.

This clone was detected only once. The chain combines TRBV19 with TRBJ2-1; 11 positions match TRBD2. With V trimmed by 4 bases and J by 9 bases, 5 bases remained unmatched. The CDR3 runs to 14 residues. Per the germline V gene, CDR1 is LNHDA and CDR2 is SQIVND (reference sequence). In DNA form, the CDR3 reads TGTGCCAGTAGTACCCGGGGACTAGCGGTTGAGCAGTTCTTC. Its translation: CASSTRGLAVEQFF.

This clone was observed a handful of times. The chain has TRBV19 and TRBJ1-1; D perhaps matches TRBD1 (5 bases). V was shortened by 9 bases and J by 5 bases, with 13 bases between the two germline ends. CDR3 length: 12 residues. Germline CDR1 reads LNHDA; CDR2 reads SQIVND (reference sequence). The CDR3 bases are TGTGCCAGCACCCTGGGGGGGACTGAAGCTTTCTTT. It specifies CASTLGGTEAFF.

CDR3 protein: CASSLGPSSGGANEQFF. The DNA of the CDR3 is TGTGCCAGCAGCTTAGGTCCCTCTAGCGGGGGGGCCAATGAGCAGTTCTTC. This chain uses TRBV7-9 with TRBJ2-1; TRBD2 matches 12 bases. The trim removed 1 base at V and 6 bases at J, leaving 7 bases unmatched. CDR1 SEHNR and CDR2 FQNEAQ come from the germline V gene (reference sequence). The CDR3 runs to 17 residues.

V usage is TRBV7-9 and J usage is TRBJ2-7; D gene ambiguous. CDR3 length equals 13 residues. Germline V lookup: CDR1 SEHNR, CDR2 FQNEAQ (reference sequence). Trimming stripped 1 base from V and 3 bases from J, with 7 bases between. As DNA, the CDR3 is TGTGCCAGCAGCTTAGGAGGTCTCTACGAGCAGTACGTC. Its translation: CASSLGGLYEQYV.

The chain employs TRBV10-2 and TRBJ1-2; the D is unclear. The CDR3 is 13 amino acids. V was clipped by 8 bases and J by 8 bases, with 18 bases between them. The germline V gene has CDR1 WSHSY and CDR2 SAAADI. CDR3 loop: CASGERSRDGYTF. Written as DNA, the CDR3 is TGCGCCAGCGGAGAGAGATCCCGTGACGGCTACACCTTC.

The V call is TRBV3-1 (or the pseudogene TRBV3-2), the J call TRBJ2-1, with TRBD2 matching 12 bases. The CDR3 covers 17 residues. The V and J ends lost 4 bases and 1 base, in that order; junction bases with no gene match: 5. In germline, CDR1 is LGHDT, CDR2 YNNKEL (reference sequence). This CDR3 reads CASSPRTSGVSYNEQFF. CDR3 nucleotide sequence: TGTGCCAGCAGCCCGCGGACTAGCGGGGTGTCCTACAATGAGCAGTTCTTC.

The chain joins TRBV5-8 to TRBJ2-1; 7 bases are shared with TRBD2. The CDR3 has 14 amino acids. CDR1 and CDR2 from the germline V gene are SGHTS and YDEGEE. V dropped 0 bases and J dropped 6; count of bases not matched to a gene: 3. In DNA form, the CDR3 reads TGTGCCAGCAGCTTGGGACTAGCTACCAATGAGCAGTTCTTC. It specifies CASSLGLATNEQFF.

The V gene is TRBV18, the J gene TRBJ2-2, with 9 positions matching TRBD1. After removal of 2 bases from V and 3 bases from J, the junction contained 4 bases not matched to a gene. The CDR3 extends over 16 amino acids. Germline V lookup: CDR1 KGHSH, CDR2 LQKENI. This chain's CDR3 is CASSPSRTGDTGELFF. The CDR3 DNA reads TGTGCCAGCTCACCAAGCAGGACAGGGGACACCGGGGAGCTGTTTTTT.

This clone came up once. The chain couples TRBV6-5 to TRBJ2-1, with TRBD2 matching 12 bases. CDR1 is MNHEY, CDR2 SVGAGI, per germline. After removal of 6 bases from V and 6 bases from J, the junction contained 6 bases not matched to a gene. CDR3 length: 15 residues. CDR3 sequence reads: CASRFGTSGPNEQFF. The CDR3, as DNA: TGTGCCAGCAGATTCGGGACTAGCGGGCCCAATGAGCAGTTCTTC.

The rearrangement uses TRBV19 and TRBJ2-2; no clear D gene. The V gene's germline CDR1 is LNHDA and CDR2 SQIVND (reference sequence). V was cut by 1 base and J by 2 bases, with 5 bases left in between. CDR3 size: 14 residues. This CDR3 is CASSIGLNTGELFF. DNA of the CDR3: TGTGCCAGTAGTATAGGACTTAACACCGGGGAGCTGTTTTTT.